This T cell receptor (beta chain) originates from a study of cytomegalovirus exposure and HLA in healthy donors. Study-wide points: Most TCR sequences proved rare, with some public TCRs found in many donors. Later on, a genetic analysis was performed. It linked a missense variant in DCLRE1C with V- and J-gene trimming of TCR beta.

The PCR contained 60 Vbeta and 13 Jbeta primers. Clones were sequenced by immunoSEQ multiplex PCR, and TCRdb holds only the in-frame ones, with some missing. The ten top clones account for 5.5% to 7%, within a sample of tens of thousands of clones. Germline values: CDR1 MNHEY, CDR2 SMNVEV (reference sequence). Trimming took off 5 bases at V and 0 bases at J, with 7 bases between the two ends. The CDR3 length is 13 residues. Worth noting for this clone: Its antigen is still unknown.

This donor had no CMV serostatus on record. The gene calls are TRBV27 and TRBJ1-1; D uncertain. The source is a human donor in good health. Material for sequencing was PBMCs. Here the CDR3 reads CASSGGMNTEAFF. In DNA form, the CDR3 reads TGTGCCAGCAGTGGAGGTATGAACACTGAAGCTTTCTTT.